The 19 T cell receptor beta chains below come from one sample, sequenced in a study of T cell changes during pregnancy in multiple sclerosis. Method: immunoSEQ multiplex PCR; TCRdb's copy keeps in-frame clones and lacks some. The table has about 100,000 clones, 94% seen once. This sample comprised peripheral blood, obtained before pregnancy. These receptors originate from a female donor with multiple sclerosis, enrolled in a pregnancy study.

This clone has a single count. This chain's CDR3 is CAWSPVTTYNEQFF. CDR3 in DNA: TGTGCCTGGAGTCCCGTGACTACCTACAATGAGCAGTTCTTC. V usage is TRBV30 and J usage is TRBJ2-1, with TRBD2 as a possible D gene (5 bases). From germline, CDR1 is GTSNPN and CDR2 SVGIG (reference sequence). The V and J ends lost 2 bases and 2 bases respectively, with 10 bases between them. CDR3 size: 14 residues.

The chain has TRBV4-1 and TRBJ2-7; perhaps TRBD2 as D (5 bases). Germline V lookup: CDR1 MGHRA, CDR2 YSYEKL. The CDR3 length is 17 residues. Trimming took 1 base from V and 3 from J, leaving 19 bases between them. Here the CDR3 reads CASSQGPLEVGYYEQYF. The DNA for the CDR3 is TGCGCCAGCAGCCAAGGTCCACTAGAGGTCGGCTACTACGAGCAGTACTTC.

V and J are TRBV7-2 and TRBJ1-2, with 10 bases matching TRBD1. Germline CDR1 reads SGHTA; CDR2 reads FQGNSA. The CDR3 sequence is 13 residues long. J gave up 4 bases and V 6 bases, and 2 bases lay outside the gene matches. The CDR3 DNA reads TGTGCCAGCAGTCGGACAGGGGGCTATGGCTACACCTTC. Its protein product is CASSRTGGYGYTF.

This clone has at least ten counts. The V call is TRBV7-9, the J call TRBJ1-2; no clear D. Trimming took off 5 bases at V and 4 bases at J, with 20 bases between the two ends. The CDR3 consists of 16 residues. From germline, CDR1 is SEHNR and CDR2 FQNEAQ (reference sequence). The CDR3 sequence is CASSDYRAPGGYGYTF. DNA for the CDR3: TGTGCCAGCAGCGACTACCGGGCCCCGGGTGGCTATGGCTACACCTTC.

The chain employs TRBV6-5 and TRBJ2-7, with TRBD1 identical over 7 bases. Germline CDR1 and CDR2: MNHEY and SVGAGI. The V gene end was trimmed by 0 bases and the J gene end by 2 bases; junction bases not matched to a gene: 1. The CDR3 totals 14 residues. CDR3 amino acids: CASSYSQGTYEQYF. The CDR3 bases are TGTGCCAGCAGTTACTCACAGGGGACCTACGAGCAGTACTTC.

This chain connects TRBV11-2 to TRBJ1-2; D might be TRBD1 (5 bases). V lost 3 bases and J lost 4, with 9 bases in between. CDR3 length: 13 amino acids. The germline V gene encodes CDR1 SGHAT and CDR2 FQNNGV. CDR3 DNA: TGTGCCAGCAGCTTGACAGAGACCTATGGCTACACCTTC. Its protein product is CASSLTETYGYTF.

The chain recombines TRBV28 with TRBJ2-3, with TRBD1 matching 10 bases. This CDR3 has 15 residues. The V segment lost 4 bases and the J segment 8 bases; nucleotides outside the gene matches: 9. The V gene's germline CDR1 is MDHEN and CDR2 SYDVKM. CDR3 sequence (DNA): TGTGCCAGCAGTTCGCCGGGACAGGGGATCCGTACGCAGTATTTT. Translating gives CASSSPGQGIRTQYF.

Concerning this clone itself: Other DNA variants within this sample encode the same CDR3. V usage is TRBV6-1 and J usage is TRBJ2-7; the match to TRBD1 covers 10 bases. This CDR3 comprises 14 residues. The V and J ends lost 1 base and 3 bases, in that order; junction bases with no gene match: 0. The germline V gene encodes CDR1 MNHNS and CDR2 SASEGT. CDR3 nucleotides: TGTGCCAGCAGTGAAGGGACAGGGGGCTACGAGCAGTACTTC. Protein sequence: CASSEGTGGYEQYF.

J is TRBJ2-1 and V is TRBV11-3, with a possible D match to TRBD2 (5 bases). CDR1 SGHNT and CDR2 YENEEA come from the germline V gene. The CDR3 extends over 12 amino acids. V lost 4 bases and J lost 9, with 10 bases in between. CDR3 sequence reads: CASSSRTGEQFF. CDR3 coding DNA: TGTGCCAGCAGCTCCCGGACTGGTGAGCAGTTCTTC.

The chain combines TRBV28 with TRBJ1-5, with D uncertain. Germline V gene lookup returns CDR1 MDHEN and CDR2 SYDVKM. Trimming stripped 5 bases from V and 0 bases from J, with 11 bases between. The CDR3 covers 15 residues. The CDR3 loop reads CASSPLQASNQPQHF. For the CDR3, the DNA is TGTGCCAGCAGTCCATTGCAGGCTAGCAATCAGCCCCAGCATTTT.

The gene calls are TRBV6-5 and TRBJ2-2; D unresolved. The germline V gene encodes CDR1 MNHEY and CDR2 SVGAGI. CDR3 size: 12 residues. Trimming stripped 2 bases from V and 6 bases from J, with 4 bases between. CDR3 nucleotide sequence: TGTGCCAGCAGTTACACTTCCGGGGAGCTGTTTTTT. It yields the protein CASSYTSGELFF.

The V call is TRBV10-1, the J call TRBJ1-5, with TRBD1 as a possible D gene (6 bases). CDR1 and CDR2 from the germline V gene are WNHNN and SYGVQD (reference sequence). The V gene lost 0 bases and the J gene lost 4 bases, with 10 bases spanning the gap. The CDR3 contains 15 residues. CDR3 in DNA: TGCGCCAGCAGTGAGTCAATGCAGGGGAATCAGCCCCAGCATTTT. It yields the protein CASSESMQGNQPQHF.

The chain recombines TRBV6-5 with TRBJ2-1, with D uncertain. V was shortened by 6 bases and J by 1 base, with 10 bases between the two germline ends. This CDR3 spans 14 amino acids. CDR1 is MNHEY and CDR2 is SVGAGI in the germline V gene. CDR3 loop: CASSPDWSYNEQFF. CDR3 DNA: TGTGCCAGCAGCCCTGACTGGTCCTACAATGAGCAGTTCTTC.

This chain links TRBV27 with TRBJ2-7; 9 nucleotides agree with TRBD1. CDR3 length: 14 residues. After removal of 5 bases from V and 3 bases from J, the junction contained 5 bases not matched to a gene. Per germline, CDR1 MNHEY and CDR2 SMNVEV (reference sequence). As DNA, the CDR3 is TGTGCCAGCAGTGAGACAGGGGGAAGCTACGAGCAGTACTTC. It yields the protein CASSETGGSYEQYF.

The chain carries TRBV7-8 and TRBJ1-1, with 7 bases matching TRBD1. Germline V gene data show CDR1 as SGHVS and CDR2 as FQNEAQ. The CDR3 consists of 16 residues. V lost 1 base and J lost 5; bases outside the gene matches: 10. In DNA form, the CDR3 reads TGTGCCAGCAGCTTAGGAAGCCGACAGGGAAAGACTGAAGCTTTCTTT. Translating gives CASSLGSRQGKTEAFF.

The table lists this clone with a count of one. The chain recombines TRBV19 with TRBJ1-1; 9 nucleotides match TRBD1. Germline V lookup: CDR1 LNHDA, CDR2 SQIVND (reference sequence). J lost 3 bases, V lost 5 bases, and 1 base had no gene match. The CDR3 sequence is 13 residues long. The DNA of the CDR3 is TGTGCCAGTAGTTGGGACAGGGACACTGAAGCTTTCTTT. Translation: CASSWDRDTEAFF.

The chain has TRBV9 and TRBJ2-3; possible D gene TRBD1, 6 bases. CDR1 is SGDLS, CDR2 YYNGEE, per germline. Trimming left V 8 bases short and J 1 base short, with 23 bases between. This CDR3 contains 17 residues. The CDR3 DNA sequence: TGTGCCAGACTCAATCTTCACCGAGGGGGAGGCACAGATACGCAGTATTTT. It translates to CARLNLHRGGGTDTQYF.

This chain joins TRBV29-1 and TRBJ2-1; the match to TRBD2 covers 7 bases. Germline CDR1 and CDR2: SQVTM and ANQGSEA. V shed 3 bases, J shed 8 bases, and the junction held 4 bases outside the gene matches. CDR3 length: 12 residues. CDR3 in DNA: TGCAGCGTTGATAAGGGGAGGGATGAGCAGTTCTTC. This sequence encodes CSVDKGRDEQFF.

The chain couples TRBV4-1 to TRBJ2-7; maybe TRBD2 (5 bases). The germline V gene encodes CDR1 MGHRA and CDR2 YSYEKL. This CDR3 has 15 amino acids. Deletions cut 6 bases from V and 4 bases from J, with 19 bases between. The CDR3 region is CASSPPGGGPYEQYF. CDR3 sequence (DNA): TGCGCCAGCAGTCCCCCCGGAGGCGGCCCTTACGAGCAGTACTTC.